This TCR beta chain comes out of a study of blood T cell repertoires in COVID-19. About the research overall: The study drew acute and convalescent COVID-19 samples from the United States, Italy and Spain.

Clones were read by immunoSEQ multiplex PCR, and TCRdb kept only the in-frame ones, dropping some. The sample consists of over 110,000 clones, over 70% of them appearing once. CDR1 is SGDLS and CDR2 is YYNGEE in the germline V gene. With 0 bases removed from V and 5 bases from J, the gap between germline ends came to 17 bases. This CDR3 is 16 amino acids long. This clonotype originated in a man aged 60-69 years who had recovered from COVID-19. Sequencing was done on a sample of PBMCs or T cells enriched from blood (not recorded which). The chain is built from TRBV9 and TRBJ2-5; D is undetermined. CDR3 coding DNA: TGTGCCAGCAGCGTAGAGGTGGGCATGGGCTGGGAGACCCAGTACTTC. It translates to CASSVEVGMGWETQYF.